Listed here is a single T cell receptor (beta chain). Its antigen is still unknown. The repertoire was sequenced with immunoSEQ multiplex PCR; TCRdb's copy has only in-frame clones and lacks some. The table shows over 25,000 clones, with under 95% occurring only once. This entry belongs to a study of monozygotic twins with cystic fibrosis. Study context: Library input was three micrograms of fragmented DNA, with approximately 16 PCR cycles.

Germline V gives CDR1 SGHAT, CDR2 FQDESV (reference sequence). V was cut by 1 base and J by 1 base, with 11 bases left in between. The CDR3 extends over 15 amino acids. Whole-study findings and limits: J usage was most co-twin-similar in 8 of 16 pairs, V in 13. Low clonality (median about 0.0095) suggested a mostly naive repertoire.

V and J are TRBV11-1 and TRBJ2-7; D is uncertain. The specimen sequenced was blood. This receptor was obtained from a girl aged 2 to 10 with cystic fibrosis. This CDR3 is CASSLGLTSSYEQYF. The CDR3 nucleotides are TGTGCCAGCAGCTTAGGGTTAACCTCGTCCTACGAGCAGTACTTC.